This TCR beta chain is from a study of CD4 and CD8 cells across lung adenocarcinoma regions listed by TCRdb under 2018. Study-level background: The study compared tumor centers with tumor margins to examine intratumor heterogeneity of the T cell receptor repertoire.

Libraries came from PCR. These reads were obtained on a HiSeq X Ten. TCRdb passed the public sequencing reads through fastp at Q25 and MiXCR, retaining productive beta sequences. Entries that share a CDR3 protein sequence are merged under the most common genes and DNA. Recorded for this sample are 3,000 to 4,000 distinct CDR3 sequences; 55% to 75% of them occurred a single time. Roughly 15% of the sample belongs to the ten largest clones. Patients with localized lung adenocarcinoma, a subtype of non-small cell lung cancer, were used as donors. The samples were taken from the margins of localized lung adenocarcinomas. For TCR repertoire analysis, CD4+ T cells taken from tumor tissue were profiled apart from CD8+ T cells. About this clonotype itself: The clone's antigen remains unknown. No per-base quality is available; no much larger clone lies one base away.

The CDR3 runs 15 residues from the cysteine to the phenylalanine. Only the CDR3 region is kept as DNA, spanning 45 bases read in frame from base 1. Reading the germline V gene gives CDR1 MNHEY and CDR2 SVGAGI. A distance of 10 bases separates the germline ends of V and J, which lose 3 bases and 4 bases respectively. This clonotype originated in a male donor with lung adenocarcinoma. The CD4 and CD8 labels of this study may be unreliable. The receptor chain draws on TRBV6-5 and TRBJ1-6; the D segment cannot be called with confidence. Material: CD4+ T cells from the margin of a lung tumor. The cell subset or site label here, explained by the study, means: tumor margin region. The nucleotide sequence is TGTGCCAGCAGTTATAAGGGCCGGTATAATTCACCCCTCCACTTT. It codes for CASSYKGRYNSPLHF.